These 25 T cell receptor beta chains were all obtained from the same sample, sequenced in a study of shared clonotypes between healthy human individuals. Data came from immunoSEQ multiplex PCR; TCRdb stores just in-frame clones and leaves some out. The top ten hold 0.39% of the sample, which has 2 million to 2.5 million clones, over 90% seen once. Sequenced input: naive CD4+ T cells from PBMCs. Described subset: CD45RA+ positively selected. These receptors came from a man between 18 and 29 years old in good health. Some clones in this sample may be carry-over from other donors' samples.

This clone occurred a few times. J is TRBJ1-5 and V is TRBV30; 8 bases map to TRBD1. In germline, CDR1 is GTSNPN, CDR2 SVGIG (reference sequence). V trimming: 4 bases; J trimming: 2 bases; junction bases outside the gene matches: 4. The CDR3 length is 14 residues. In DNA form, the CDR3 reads TGTGCCTGGACCTCGGACAGGGGCAATCAGCCCCAGCATTTT. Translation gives CAWTSDRGNQPQHF.

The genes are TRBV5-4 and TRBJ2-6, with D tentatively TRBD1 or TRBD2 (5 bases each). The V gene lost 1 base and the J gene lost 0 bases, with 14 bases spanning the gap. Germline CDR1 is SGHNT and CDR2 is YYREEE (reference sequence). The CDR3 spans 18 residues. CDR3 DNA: TGTGCCAGCAGCTTGAACCCGGGACGGCGCTCTGGGGCCAACGTCCTGACTTTC. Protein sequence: CASSLNPGRRSGANVLTF.

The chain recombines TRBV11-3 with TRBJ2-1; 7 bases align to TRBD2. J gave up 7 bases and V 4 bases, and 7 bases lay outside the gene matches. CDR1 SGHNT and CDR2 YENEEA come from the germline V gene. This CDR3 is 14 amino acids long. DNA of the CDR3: TGTGCCAGCAGCTCCCGGGGCGGGAGTAATGAGCAGTTCTTC. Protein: CASSSRGGSNEQFF.

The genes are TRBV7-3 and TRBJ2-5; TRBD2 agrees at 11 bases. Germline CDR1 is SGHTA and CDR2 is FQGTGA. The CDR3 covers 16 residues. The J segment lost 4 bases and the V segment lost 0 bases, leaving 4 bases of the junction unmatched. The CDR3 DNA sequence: TGTGCCAGCAGCTTAACGTCTAGCGGGAGGCCAGAGACCCAGTACTTC. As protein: CASSLTSSGRPETQYF.

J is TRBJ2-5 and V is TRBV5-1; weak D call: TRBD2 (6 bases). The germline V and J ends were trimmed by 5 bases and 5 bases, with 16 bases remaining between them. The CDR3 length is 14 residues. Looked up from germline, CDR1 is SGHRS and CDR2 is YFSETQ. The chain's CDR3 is CASSPLPGAETQYF. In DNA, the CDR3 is TGCGCCAGCAGTCCACTACCGGGAGCGGAGACCCAGTACTTC.

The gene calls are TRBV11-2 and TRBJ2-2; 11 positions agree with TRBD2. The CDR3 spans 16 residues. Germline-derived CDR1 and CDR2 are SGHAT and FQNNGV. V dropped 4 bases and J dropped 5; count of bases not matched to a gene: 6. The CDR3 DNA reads TGTGCCAGCAGCTCGCGGACTAGCGGGCGTACCGGGGAGCTGTTTTTT. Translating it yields CASSSRTSGRTGELFF.

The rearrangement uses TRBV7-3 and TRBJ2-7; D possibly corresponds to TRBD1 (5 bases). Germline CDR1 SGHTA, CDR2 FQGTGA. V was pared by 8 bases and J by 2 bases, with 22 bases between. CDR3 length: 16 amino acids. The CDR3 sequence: CASPYSANRYTYEQYF. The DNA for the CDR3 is TGTGCCAGCCCCTACTCGGCGAACAGGTATACCTACGAGCAGTACTTC.

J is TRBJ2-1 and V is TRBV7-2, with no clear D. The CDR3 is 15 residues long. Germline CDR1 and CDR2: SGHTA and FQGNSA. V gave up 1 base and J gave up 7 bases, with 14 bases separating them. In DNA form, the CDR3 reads TGTGCCAGCAGCTTAGGTGGTGGCAGTTCTAATGAGCAGTTCTTC. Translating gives CASSLGGGSSNEQFF.

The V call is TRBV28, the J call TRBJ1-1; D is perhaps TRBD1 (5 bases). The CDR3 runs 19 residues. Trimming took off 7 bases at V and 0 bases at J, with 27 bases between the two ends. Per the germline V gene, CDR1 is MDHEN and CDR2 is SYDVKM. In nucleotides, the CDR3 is TGTGCCAGCAATCCCTCCCTCGGGGGGGACTTGGTCATGAACACTGAAGCTTTCTTT. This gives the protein CASNPSLGGDLVMNTEAFF.

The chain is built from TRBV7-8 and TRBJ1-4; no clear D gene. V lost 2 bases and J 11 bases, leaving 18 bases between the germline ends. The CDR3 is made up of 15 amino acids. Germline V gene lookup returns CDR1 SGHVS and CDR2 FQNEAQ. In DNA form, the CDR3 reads TGTGCCAGCAGCTTACGCGGCAGCCGTAGAGGGAAACTGTTTTTT. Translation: CASSLRGSRRGKLFF.

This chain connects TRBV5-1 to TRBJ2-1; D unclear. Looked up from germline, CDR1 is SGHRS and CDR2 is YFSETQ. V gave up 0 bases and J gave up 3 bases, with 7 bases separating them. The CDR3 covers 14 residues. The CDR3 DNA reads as TGCGCCAGCAGCTTGGGGCTTTTCTACAATGAGCAGTTCTTC. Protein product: CASSLGLFYNEQFF.

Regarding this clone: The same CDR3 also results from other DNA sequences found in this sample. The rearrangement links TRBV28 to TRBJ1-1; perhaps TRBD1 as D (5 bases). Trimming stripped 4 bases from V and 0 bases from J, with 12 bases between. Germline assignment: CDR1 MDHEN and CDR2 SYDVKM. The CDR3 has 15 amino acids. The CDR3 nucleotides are TGTGCCAGCAGTTCCGCCGGGACGGTGAACACTGAAGCTTTCTTT. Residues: CASSSAGTVNTEAFF.

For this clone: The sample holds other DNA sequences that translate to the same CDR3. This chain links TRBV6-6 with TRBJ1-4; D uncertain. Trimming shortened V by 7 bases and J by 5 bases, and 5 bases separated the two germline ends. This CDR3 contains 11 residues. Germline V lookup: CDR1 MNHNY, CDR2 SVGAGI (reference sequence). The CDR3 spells CASKGNEKLFF. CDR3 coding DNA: TGTGCCAGCAAAGGAAATGAAAAACTGTTTTTT.

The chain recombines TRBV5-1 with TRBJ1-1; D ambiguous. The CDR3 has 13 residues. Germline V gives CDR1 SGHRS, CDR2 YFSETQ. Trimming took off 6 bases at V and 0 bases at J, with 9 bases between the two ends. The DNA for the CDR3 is TGCGCCAGCAAAGCGGATGTGAACACTGAAGCTTTCTTT. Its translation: CASKADVNTEAFF.

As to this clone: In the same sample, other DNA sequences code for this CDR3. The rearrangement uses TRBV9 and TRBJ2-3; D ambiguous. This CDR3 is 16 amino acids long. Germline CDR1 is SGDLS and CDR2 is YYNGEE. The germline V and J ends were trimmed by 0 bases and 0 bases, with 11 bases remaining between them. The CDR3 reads CASSVVGGTSTDTQYF. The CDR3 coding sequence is TGTGCCAGCAGCGTAGTGGGCGGTACTAGCACAGATACGCAGTATTTT.

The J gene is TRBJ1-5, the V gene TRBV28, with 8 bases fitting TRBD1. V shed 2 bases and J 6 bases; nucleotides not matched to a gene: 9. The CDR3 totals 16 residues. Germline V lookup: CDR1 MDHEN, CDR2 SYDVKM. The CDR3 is CASSLRQGAIFQPQHF. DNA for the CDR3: TGTGCCAGCAGTTTAAGGCAGGGGGCGATCTTTCAGCCCCAGCATTTT. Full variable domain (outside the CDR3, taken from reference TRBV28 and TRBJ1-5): DVKVTQSSRYLVKRTGEKVFLECVQDMDHENMFWYRQDPGLGLRLIYFSYDVKMKEKGDIPEGYSVSREKKERFSLILESASTNQTSMYLCASSLRQGAIFQPQHFGDGTRLSIL.

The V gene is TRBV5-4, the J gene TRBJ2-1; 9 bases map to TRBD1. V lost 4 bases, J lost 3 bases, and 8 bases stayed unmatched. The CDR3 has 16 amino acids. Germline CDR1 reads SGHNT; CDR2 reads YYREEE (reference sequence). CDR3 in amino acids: CASSHRRDRDYNEQFF. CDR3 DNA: TGTGCCAGCAGCCATCGCCGGGACAGGGACTACAATGAGCAGTTCTTC.

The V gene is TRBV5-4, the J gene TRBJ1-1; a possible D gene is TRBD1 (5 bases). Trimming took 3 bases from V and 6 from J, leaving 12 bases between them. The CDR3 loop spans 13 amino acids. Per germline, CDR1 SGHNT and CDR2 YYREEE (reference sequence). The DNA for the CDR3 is TGTGCCAGCAGCTATCCCACGGGGGCTGAAGCTTTCTTT. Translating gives CASSYPTGAEAFF.

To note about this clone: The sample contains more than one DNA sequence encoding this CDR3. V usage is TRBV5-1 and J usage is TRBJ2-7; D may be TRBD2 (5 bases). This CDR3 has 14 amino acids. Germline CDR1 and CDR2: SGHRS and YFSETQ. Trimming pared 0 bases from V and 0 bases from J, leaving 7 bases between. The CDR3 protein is CASSLEGASYEQYF. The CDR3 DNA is TGCGCCAGCAGCTTGGAGGGAGCCTCCTACGAGCAGTACTTC.

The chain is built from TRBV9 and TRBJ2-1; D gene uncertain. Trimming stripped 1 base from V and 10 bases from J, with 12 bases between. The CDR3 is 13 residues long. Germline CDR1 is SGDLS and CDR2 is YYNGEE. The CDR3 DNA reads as TGTGCCAGCAGCGTAAGCCCTCTGGGCGAGCAGTTCTTC. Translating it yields CASSVSPLGEQFF.

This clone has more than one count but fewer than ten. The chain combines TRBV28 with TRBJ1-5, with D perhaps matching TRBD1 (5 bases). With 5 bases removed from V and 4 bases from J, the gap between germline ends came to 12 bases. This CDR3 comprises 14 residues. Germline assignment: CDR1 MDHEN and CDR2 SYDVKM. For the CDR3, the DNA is TGTGCCAGCAGTCGGAGGTGGGGGAATCAGCCCCAGCATTTT. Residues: CASSRRWGNQPQHF.

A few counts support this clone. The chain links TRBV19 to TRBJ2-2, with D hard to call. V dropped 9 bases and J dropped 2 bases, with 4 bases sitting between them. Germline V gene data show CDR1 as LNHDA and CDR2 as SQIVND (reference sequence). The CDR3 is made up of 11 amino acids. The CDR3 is CASVNTGELFF. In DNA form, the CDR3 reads TGTGCCAGCGTAAACACCGGGGAGCTGTTTTTT.

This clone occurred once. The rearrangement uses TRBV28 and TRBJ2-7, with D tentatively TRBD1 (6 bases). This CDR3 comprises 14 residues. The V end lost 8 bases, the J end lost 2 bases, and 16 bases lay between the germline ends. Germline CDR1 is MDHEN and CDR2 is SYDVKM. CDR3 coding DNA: TGTGCCAGCCGTGGGCAGGGGCTTCCCTACGAGCAGTACTTC. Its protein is CASRGQGLPYEQYF.

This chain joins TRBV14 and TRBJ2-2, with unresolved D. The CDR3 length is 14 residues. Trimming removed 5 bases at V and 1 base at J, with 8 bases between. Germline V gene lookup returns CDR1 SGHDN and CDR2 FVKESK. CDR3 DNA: TGTGCCAGCAGCACCCGGGTGAACACCGGGGAGCTGTTTTTT. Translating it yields CASSTRVNTGELFF.

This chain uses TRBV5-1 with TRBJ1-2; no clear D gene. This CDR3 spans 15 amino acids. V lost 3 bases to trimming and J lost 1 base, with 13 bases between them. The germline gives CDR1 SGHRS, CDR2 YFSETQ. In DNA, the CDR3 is TGCGCCAGCAGCTCCCCGGACCGAGGTAACTATGGCTACACCTTC. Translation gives CASSSPDRGNYGYTF.